This entry describes one TCR beta chain. The entry originates in a study of blood T cell repertoires in COVID-19. Across the whole study: PBMCs, B-cell-depleted T cells, or T cells provided the cDNA or gDNA that made up the material.

The repertoire was sequenced with immunoSEQ multiplex PCR; TCRdb's copy has only in-frame clones and lacks some. The sample carries roughly 160,000 clones, 80% recorded once. The CDR3 length is 15 residues. Germline CDR1 is SGHTS and CDR2 is YDEGEE. With 0 bases removed from V and 2 bases from J, the gap between germline ends came to 10 bases. The TCR was taken from an older woman who had recovered from COVID-19. Input material: PBMCs or T cells enriched from blood (not recorded which). This chain connects TRBV5-8 to TRBJ2-3; no definite D call. CDR3 sequence reads: CASSLAPPLTDTQYF. The DNA for the CDR3 is TGTGCCAGCAGCTTGGCTCCTCCCCTCACAGATACGCAGTATTTT.